The next 25 T cell receptor beta chains were all read from a single sample in a study of OX40 agonist ivuxolimab in advanced cancers. Receptor amplification or capture employed the immunoSEQ multiplex PCR assay. Here the immuneACCESS table is served through TCRdb, limited to in-frame sequences with V and J called. Missing clones are a known gap in these copies; in checked studies unresolved V genes cover under half, and the rest lacks a known reason. In this sample the table shows approximately 88,000 clones, approximately 91% of which occur a single time. The ten largest make up around 0.78% of the sample. Sample: CD4+ or CD8+ T cells sorted from blood, taken in a trial of the OX40 agonist ivuxolimab. These receptor sequences come from an adult with an advanced solid tumor such as melanoma, head and neck, liver or kidney cancer.

V and J are TRBV5-6 and TRBJ1-4, with D unresolved. Per germline, CDR1 SGHDT and CDR2 YYEEEE. The CDR3 is 15 amino acids. Trimming left V 0 bases short and J 0 bases short, with 6 bases between. The CDR3 sequence is CASSLGTSTNEKLFF. The CDR3 nucleotides read TGTGCCAGCAGCTTGGGGACCTCAACTAATGAAAAACTGTTTTTT.

The chain uses TRBV30 and TRBJ1-5; D unresolved. The length of the CDR3 is 16 residues. Germline V CDR1 and CDR2: GTSNPN, SVGIG (reference sequence). V was cut by 1 base and J by 6 bases, with 19 bases left in between. The DNA of the CDR3 is TGTGCCTGGAGTGGGTTGGGATTGTTGGGTTCTCAGCCCCAGCATTTT. Its protein is CAWSGLGLLGSQPQHF.

This clone was counted once. V is TRBV6-6 and J is TRBJ2-7; no reliable D call. With 7 bases removed from V and 4 bases from J, the gap between germline ends came to 17 bases. Per germline, CDR1 MNHNY and CDR2 SVGAGI (reference sequence). This CDR3 contains 14 residues. The CDR3 nucleotides are TGTGCCAGCACAAAAGACCCGAAAGATTACGAGCAGTACTTC. Its protein product is CASTKDPKDYEQYF.

The chain joins TRBV11-2 to TRBJ1-2; unclear D gene. This CDR3 spans 14 amino acids. Germline CDR1 is SGHAT and CDR2 is FQNNGV. The V end lost 8 bases, the J end lost 6 bases, and 19 bases lay between the germline ends. CDR3 loop: CASGSLWEVDGYTF. The CDR3 DNA reads TGTGCCAGCGGCTCCTTATGGGAGGTGGATGGCTACACCTTC. Together with reference TRBV11-2 and TRBJ1-2, the CDR3 gives the full variable domain: EAGVAQSPRYKIIEKRQSVAFWCNPISGHATLYWYQQILGQGPKLLIQFQNNGVVDDSQLPKDRFSAERLKGVDSTLKIQPAKLEDSAVYLCASGSLWEVDGYTFGSGTRLTVV.

The CDR3 here is CASSLGGAPQYF. For the CDR3, the DNA is TGTGCCAGCAGCTTAGGGGGGGCTCCGCAGTATTTT. The chain couples TRBV5-8 to TRBJ2-3; possible D gene TRBD2, 7 bases. The CDR3 runs 12 residues. V shed 2 bases and J shed 10 bases, with 11 bases lying between them. Germline CDR1 reads SGHTS; CDR2 reads YDEGEE.

This chain uses TRBV9 with TRBJ1-2, with D possibly being TRBD1 (5 bases). The CDR3 has 14 residues. Germline CDR1 SGDLS, CDR2 YYNGEE. With 3 bases removed from V and 7 bases from J, the gap between germline ends came to 16 bases. This chain's CDR3 is CASSATEGRRGYTF. The CDR3 DNA sequence: TGTGCCAGCAGCGCAACAGAGGGACGGCGTGGCTACACCTTC.

This rearrangement joins TRBV7-9 to TRBJ2-3; 9 bases are shared with TRBD1. This CDR3 spans 18 amino acids. Germline loops: CDR1 SEHNR, CDR2 FQNEAQ (reference sequence). V was clipped by 5 bases and J by 1 base; unmatched bases: 13. Here the CDR3 DNA reads TGTGCCAGCAGCCCCGGGACAGGGAGGTGGATGGGCACAGATACGCAGTATTTT. Translated, it gives CASSPGTGRWMGTDTQYF.

The V and J genes are TRBV6-1 and TRBJ2-7, with D unresolved. The germline V gene has CDR1 MNHNS and CDR2 SASEGT. V was clipped by 3 bases and J by 1 base, with 10 bases between them. The CDR3 length is 14 residues. The CDR3 region has the DNA TGTGCCAGCAGTGAGAACGGTATTTCCTACGAGCAGTACTTC. Translating it yields CASSENGISYEQYF.

This chain connects TRBV5-5 to TRBJ1-2; D remains unclear. In germline, CDR1 is SGHKS, CDR2 YYEKEE (reference sequence). This CDR3 region has 12 residues. V was cut by 0 bases and J by 4 bases, with 4 bases left in between. The CDR3 nucleotides read TGTGCCAGCAGCTTGGACAGCTATGGCTACACCTTC. Protein: CASSLDSYGYTF. The full variable domain, its missing parts supplied by reference TRBV5-5 and TRBJ1-2, is DAGVTQSPTHLIKTRGQQVTLRCSPISGHKSVSWYQQVLGQGPQFIFQYYEKEERGRGNFPDRFSARQFPNYSSELNVNALLLGDSALYLCASSLDSYGYTFGSGTRLTVV.

The chain joins TRBV7-9 to TRBJ2-3, with a weak D call TRBD1 (5 bases). The V gene's germline CDR1 is SEHNR and CDR2 FQNEAQ (reference sequence). The CDR3 extends over 18 amino acids. V lost 1 base and J 4 bases, leaving 21 bases between the germline ends. This chain's CDR3 is CASSLEGAEPGLPDTQYF. The CDR3 nucleotides are TGTGCCAGCAGCTTAGAAGGGGCAGAGCCAGGTCTCCCAGATACGCAGTATTTT.

This clone has only a few counts. The chain is built from TRBV6-5 and TRBJ2-7, with 7 positions matching TRBD1. J gave up 5 bases and V 5 bases, and 3 bases lay outside the gene matches. CDR1 is MNHEY and CDR2 is SVGAGI in the germline V gene. The CDR3 sequence is 12 residues long. In nucleotides, the CDR3 is TGTGCCAGCAGTAAACAGGGGAACGAGCAGTACTTC. Encoded protein: CASSKQGNEQYF.

This clone is a singleton in its sample. V usage is TRBV10-3 and J usage is TRBJ2-7; 9 nucleotides agree with TRBD1. Germline CDR1 and CDR2: ENHRY and SYGVKD. The V and J ends lost 4 bases and 5 bases, in that order; junction bases with no gene match: 6. This CDR3 has 14 residues. CDR3 in amino acids: CAISAGTGRNEQYF. In DNA, the CDR3 is TGTGCCATCAGTGCGGGGACAGGGAGAAACGAGCAGTACTTC.

V is TRBV19 and J is TRBJ2-5; TRBD1 might be the D (6 bases). Germline V gene lookup returns CDR1 LNHDA and CDR2 SQIVND (reference sequence). Trimming left V 4 bases short and J 1 base short, with 10 bases between. CDR3 length: 14 amino acids. The CDR3 sequence is CASSRAGAQETQYF. In DNA, the CDR3 is TGTGCCAGTAGTAGGGCAGGGGCCCAAGAGACCCAGTACTTC.

The rearrangement uses TRBV29-1 and TRBJ1-1, with D uncertain. V gave up 3 bases and J gave up 1 base, with 12 bases separating them. This CDR3 is 14 amino acids long. Germline V gene sequence: CDR1 SQVTM, CDR2 ANQGSEA. DNA of the CDR3: TGCAGCGTTGAGTCCCCCCCGTCGAACACTGAAGCTTTCTTT. Protein: CSVESPPSNTEAFF.

This clone turned up a few times. The chain is built from TRBV6-6 and TRBJ2-6; D is unclear. The ends were cut back, 0 bases at V and 0 bases at J, with 6 bases in the middle. Germline V CDR1 and CDR2: MNHNY, SVGAGI (reference sequence). CDR3 length equals 16 residues. CDR3 coding DNA: TGTGCCAGCAGTTACTCTGGGCTCTCTGGGGCCAACGTCCTGACTTTC. Translated, it gives CASSYSGLSGANVLTF.

This clone came up once. The CDR3: CASSPRLAGSTDTQYF. The CDR3, as DNA: TGTGCCAGCTCACCACGGCTAGCGGGAAGCACAGATACGCAGTATTTT. This sequence joins TRBV18 and TRBJ2-3; 9 nucleotides match TRBD2. Germline assignment: CDR1 KGHSH and CDR2 LQKENI. Trimming cost V 1 base and J 0 bases; bases outside gene matches: 2. This CDR3 is 16 amino acids long.

Within the sample, this clone is medium-sized. The rearrangement links TRBV11-2 to TRBJ1-1; the match to TRBD1 covers 11 bases. With 1 base clipped from V and 4 bases from J, the junction kept 2 bases outside the gene matches. The germline V gene encodes CDR1 SGHAT and CDR2 FQNNGV. This CDR3 has 15 residues. In DNA, the CDR3 is TGTGCCAGCAGCTTAGCGGGGACAGGGGGCACTGAAGCTTTCTTT. This gives the protein CASSLAGTGGTEAFF.

This chain connects TRBV4-3 to TRBJ1-2; the D gene is possibly TRBD1 (6 bases). Germline CDR1 reads LGHNA; CDR2 reads YSLEER. The CDR3 sequence is 15 residues long. Trimming pared 2 bases from V and 2 bases from J, leaving 12 bases between. For the CDR3, the DNA is TGCGCCAGCAGCCAACGGAGTACAGGGAACTATGGCTACACCTTC. Protein sequence: CASSQRSTGNYGYTF.

The V call is TRBV6-4, the J call TRBJ1-5, with D maybe TRBD1 (6 bases). V was trimmed by 7 bases and J by 7 bases, leaving 14 bases between them. Per germline, CDR1 MRHNA and CDR2 SNTAGT. This CDR3 comprises 13 residues. CDR3 bases: TGTGCCAGCAAGTCCAGGGGTGGCCAGCCCCAGCATTTT. Amino acids: CASKSRGGQPQHF.

V and J are TRBV7-8 and TRBJ1-1; D ambiguous. Germline-derived CDR1 and CDR2 are SGHVS and FQNEAQ. The CDR3 spans 13 residues. Trimming pared 5 bases from V and 3 bases from J, leaving 10 bases between. This CDR3 is CASSPRRDTEAFF. Written as DNA, the CDR3 is TGTGCCAGCAGCCCTAGACGTGACACTGAAGCTTTCTTT.

This clone appeared a single time. The V and J genes are TRBV5-4 and TRBJ2-7, with 9 bases aligning to TRBD1. The germline V gene has CDR1 SGHNT and CDR2 YYREEE (reference sequence). This CDR3 is built from 15 residues. V was pared by 4 bases and J by 4 bases, with 9 bases of the junction left unmatched. The CDR3 nucleotides are TGTGCCAGCAGCCAGGGACAGGGATTCTATTACGAGCAGTACTTC. Translating it yields CASSQGQGFYYEQYF. Based on the CDR3 plus reference TRBV5-4 and TRBJ2-7, the full variable domain is ETGVTQSPTHLIKTRGQQVTLRCSSQSGHNTVSWYQQALGQGPQFIFQYYREEENGRGNFPPRFSGLQFPNYSSELNVNALELDDSALYLCASSQGQGFYYEQYFGPGTRLTVT.

The rearrangement joins TRBV5-1 to TRBJ1-3; weak D call: TRBD1 (5 bases). The CDR3 consists of 15 residues. The V end was cut by 0 bases, the J end by 0 bases, with 7 bases between. Germline V gives CDR1 SGHRS, CDR2 YFSETQ. The CDR3 loop reads CASSLAGGSGNTIYF. For the CDR3, the DNA is TGCGCCAGCAGCTTGGCTGGGGGCTCTGGAAACACCATATATTTT.

The V and J genes are TRBV7-6 and TRBJ1-6; D is uncertain. The V gene's germline CDR1 is SGHVS and CDR2 FNYEAQ. CDR3 length: 16 amino acids. V lost 1 base and J lost 7, with 14 bases in between. CDR3 region: CASSLGAALANSPLHF. The CDR3 region has the DNA TGTGCCAGCAGCTTAGGGGCAGCATTGGCAAATTCACCCCTCCACTTT. The whole variable domain, remainder taken from reference TRBV7-6 and TRBJ1-6, is GAGVSQSPRYKVTKRGQDVALRCDPISGHVSLYWYRQALGQGPEFLTYFNYEAQQDKSGLPNDRFSAERPEGSISTLTIQRTEQRDSAMYRCASSLGAALANSPLHFGNGTRLTVT.

This chain uses TRBV5-1 with TRBJ2-3; TRBD2 agrees at 7 bases. Losses at the gene ends were 3 bases for V and 4 bases for J; bases not matched to a gene: 5. Germline V gene data show CDR1 as SGHRS and CDR2 as YFSETQ. The CDR3 contains 14 residues. DNA for the CDR3: TGCGCCAGCAGCTGGGGGGGTGTTCCAGATACGCAGTATTTT. It is translated as CASSWGGVPDTQYF.

Comment on this clone: The same CDR3 arises from other DNA sequences in this sample as well. The chain's CDR3 is CASSLVQTGELFF. In nucleotides, the CDR3 is TGCGCCAGCAGCTTGGTACAGACCGGGGAGCTGTTTTTT. J is TRBJ2-2 and V is TRBV5-1; no definite D call. V was pared by 0 bases and J by 5 bases, with 5 bases between. Germline CDR1 SGHRS, CDR2 YFSETQ. The CDR3 sequence is 13 residues long.